This T cell receptor beta chain comes out of a study of T cells in Graves' hyperthyroidism and ophthalmopathy. Study findings and constraints: Blood also contained most expanded thyroid clonotypes above 0.001.

This clonotype occurred many times. Its antigen is unknown. Amplification targeted TCR beta CDR3 regions from RNA transcripts. TCR CDR3 underwent first-round RT-PCR with the HTBI primer set. TCRdb ran MiXCR on the multiplex PCR reads and lists one entry per CDR3 protein. This table holds nearly 600,000 distinct CDR3 sequences, 12% to 15% found once. Trimming stripped 0 bases from V and 1 base from J, with 10 bases between. Germline V CDR1 and CDR2: SGDLS, YYNGEE. The CDR3 is 16 residues long. Specimen: blood. The rearrangement joins TRBV9 to TRBJ2-2; D ambiguous. The TCR sequence derives from a woman aged 18 to 35 with Graves' ophthalmopathy. CDR3 in amino acids: CASSVGLVGNTGELFF. CDR3 DNA: TGTGCCAGCAGCGTAGGGCTAGTCGGGAACACCGGGGAGCTGTTTTTT.